Included here is one T cell receptor beta chain sequence, with context. The data originate from a study of blood T cell repertoires in COVID-19. Study overall: COVID-19 samples collected from the United States, Italy and Spain covered acute and convalescent phases.

Per the study methods: Amplified reference gene primers provided the basis for estimating nucleated cell counts. Using immunoSEQ multiplex PCR, the repertoire was profiled, and TCRdb retains in-frame clones only, with some absent. Clone size and the V and J calls come from that table; the DNA yielded D and trimming. This repertoire shows approximately 200,000 clones, roughly 88% found once; its top ten account for 3.5% to 5%. The CDR3 runs to 14 residues. The V gene lost 6 bases and the J gene lost 6 bases, with 12 bases spanning the gap. Germline V lookup: CDR1 ENHRY, CDR2 SYGVKD. The receptor was isolated from a woman aged 25 to 39 with acute or convalescent COVID-19. The chain employs TRBV10-3 and TRBJ1-6; a possible D gene is TRBD1 (6 bases). Material: peripheral blood. CDR3 DNA: TGTGCCATCAGACCGGGGGGCAGTAATTCACCCCTCCACTTT. It encodes CAIRPGGSNSPLHF.